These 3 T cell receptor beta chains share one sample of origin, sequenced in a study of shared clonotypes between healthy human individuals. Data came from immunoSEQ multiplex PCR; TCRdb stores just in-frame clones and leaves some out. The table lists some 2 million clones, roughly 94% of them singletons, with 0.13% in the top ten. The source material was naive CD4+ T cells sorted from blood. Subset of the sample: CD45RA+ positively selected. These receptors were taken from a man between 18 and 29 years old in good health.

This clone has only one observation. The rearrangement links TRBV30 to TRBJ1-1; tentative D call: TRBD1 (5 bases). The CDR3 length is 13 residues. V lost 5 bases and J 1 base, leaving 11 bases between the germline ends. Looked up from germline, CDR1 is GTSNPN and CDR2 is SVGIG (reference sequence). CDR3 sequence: CAWAGKSNTEAFF. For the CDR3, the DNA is TGTGCCTGGGCAGGGAAGTCGAACACTGAAGCTTTCTTT.

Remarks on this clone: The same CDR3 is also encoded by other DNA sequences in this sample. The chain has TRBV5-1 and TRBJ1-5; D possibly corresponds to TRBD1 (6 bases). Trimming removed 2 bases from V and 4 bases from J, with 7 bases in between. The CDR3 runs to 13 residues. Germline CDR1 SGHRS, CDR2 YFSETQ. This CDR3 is CASSLQGNQPQHF. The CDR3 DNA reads TGCGCCAGCAGCTTACAGGGAAATCAGCCCCAGCATTTT.

The CDR3 region has the DNA TGTGCCAGCAGTTTACAGGGTGAAGCTTTCTTT. As protein: CASSLQGEAFF. The chain recombines TRBV28 with TRBJ1-1; possibly TRBD1 for D (5 bases). The V and J ends lost 2 bases and 7 bases respectively, with 5 bases between them. CDR1 and CDR2 (germline): MDHEN, SYDVKM. The CDR3 sequence is 11 residues long. Using reference TRBV28 and TRBJ1-1 for the parts outside the CDR3, the full variable domain is DVKVTQSSRYLVKRTGEKVFLECVQDMDHENMFWYRQDPGLGLRLIYFSYDVKMKEKGDIPEGYSVSREKKERFSLILESASTNQTSMYLCASSLQGEAFFGQGTRLTVV.